The clone carrying this TCR beta chain occurred many times. Its antigen is unknown. The data are from a study of T cells after yellow fever vaccination. The study, taken as a whole, reports: Reappearance after the booster was observed for most primary-vaccination clones (roughly 97% CD4, over 75% CD8).

TCRdb itself ran the 5' RACE reads through MiXCR, one entry per CDR3 protein. Found here are 300,000 to 450,000 distinct CDR3 sequences, more than 5.5% of them singletons; the top ten hold about 15%. This receptor was identified in a man aged 25 to 40 who received the YFV17D yellow fever vaccine. Sequenced material: PBMCs, taken 5 days after the yellow fever booster vaccination.

The CDR3 protein is CSAREQGRETQYF. The CDR3 DNA sequence: TGCAGTGCTAGAGAACAGGGTAGAGAGACCCAGTACTTC. J is TRBJ2-5 and V is TRBV20-1; possible D gene TRBD1, 6 bases. This CDR3 is built from 13 residues. V was shortened by 0 bases and J by 4 bases, with 9 bases between the two germline ends. Germline V gene sequence: CDR1 DFQATT, CDR2 SNEGSKA (reference sequence).